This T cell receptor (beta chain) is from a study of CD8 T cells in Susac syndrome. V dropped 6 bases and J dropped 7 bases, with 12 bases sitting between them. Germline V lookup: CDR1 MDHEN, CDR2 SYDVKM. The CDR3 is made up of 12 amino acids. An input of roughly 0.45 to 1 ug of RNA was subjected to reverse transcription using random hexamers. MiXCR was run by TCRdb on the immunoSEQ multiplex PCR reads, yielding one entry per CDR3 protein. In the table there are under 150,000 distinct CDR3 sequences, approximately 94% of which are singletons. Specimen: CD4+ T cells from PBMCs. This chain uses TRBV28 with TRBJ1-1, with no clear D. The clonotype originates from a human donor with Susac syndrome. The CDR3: CASRIVGIEAFF. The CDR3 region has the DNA TGTGCCAGCAGGATAGTGGGTATTGAAGCTTTCTTT.